Listed below are T cell receptor beta chains from one sample, sequenced in a study of blood T cell repertoires in COVID-19. Here immunoSEQ multiplex PCR was the method, and the copy in TCRdb shows in-frame clones only, minus some. Of approximately 250,000 clones detected, about 87% appear once; the ten largest clones hold 2.5% to 3.5%. Sequenced material: PBMCs or T cells enriched from blood (not recorded which). The receptors here all came from a woman in her thirties or forties who had been exposed to COVID-19. CDR3s include the opening cysteine and the closing phenylalanine or tryptophan. Each record gives: D gene, J gene, clone size, V gene, CDR3 protein, CDR3 DNA. D genes are given only for firm matches. Some rows mark clone size as missing; the rest say once, few, many or name a class of expanded clone.

D: .; J: TRBJ1-2; size: .; V: TRBV30; CDR3: CAWSRGSNYGYTF; DNA: TGTGCCTGGAGTAGGGGGTCTAACTATGGCTACACCTTC
D: TRBD2; J: TRBJ2-5; size: .; V: TRBV7-3; CDR3: CASSLAGGPPETQYF; DNA: TGTGCCAGCAGCTTAGCGGGGGGGCCCCCAGAGACCCAGTACTTC
D: TRBD1; J: TRBJ2-7; size: once; V: TRBV25-1; CDR3: CASSGYPGTASYEQYF; DNA: TGTGCCAGCAGTGGATATCCCGGGACAGCCTCCTACGAGCAGTACTTC
D: .; J: TRBJ2-5; size: .; V: TRBV30; CDR3: CAGTMTGTQKGETQYF; DNA: TGTGCCGGAACTATGACCGGGACACAGAAGGGAGAGACCCAGTACTTC
D: .; J: TRBJ1-1; size: few; V: TRBV7-2; CDR3: CASNLRGDTEAFF; DNA: TGTGCCAGCAACCTCAGAGGCGACACTGAAGCTTTCTTT
D: TRBD2; J: TRBJ2-1; size: .; V: TRBV5-1; CDR3: CASSLWSGGGNEQFF; DNA: TGTGCCAGCAGCTTGTGGTCGGGAGGAGGCAATGAGCAGTTCTTC
D: .; J: TRBJ2-1; size: .; V: TRBV12-5; CDR3: CASGLVHGQGIDNEQFF; DNA: TGTGCTAGTGGTTTGGTACATGGGCAGGGTATCGACAATGAGCAGTTCTTC
D: TRBD1; J: TRBJ2-3; size: few; V: TRBV7-2; CDR3: CASSSGQGALTQYF; DNA: TGTGCCAGCAGCTCCGGACAGGGGGCGCTTACGCAGTATTTT
D: TRBD1; J: TRBJ2-7; size: .; V: TRBV7-2; CDR3: CASSYRQGAYEQYF; DNA: TGTGCCAGCAGCTATCGACAGGGGGCCTACGAGCAGTACTTC
D: TRBD1; J: TRBJ1-2; size: .; V: TRBV4-1; CDR3: CASSQTGTGPIYGYTF; DNA: TGCGCCAGCAGCCAAACCGGGACAGGGCCTATCTATGGCTACACCTTC
D: .; J: TRBJ2-3; size: .; V: TRBV7-3; CDR3: CASSLRVLDTQYF; DNA: TGTGCCAGCAGCTTAAGAGTGTTGGATACGCAGTATTTT
D: TRBD1; J: TRBJ1-6; size: .; V: TRBV5-1; CDR3: CASSLVEQGAGSPLHF; DNA: TGCGCCAGCAGCTTGGTAGAACAGGGGGCTGGTTCACCCCTCCACTTT
D: .; J: TRBJ1-6; size: once; V: TRBV30; CDR3: CAWSVGAGERALHF; DNA: TGTGCCTGGAGTGTCGGCGCAGGGGAAAGGGCCCTCCACTTT